This record covers a single TCR beta chain. Its antigen remains unknown. Germline CDR1 and CDR2: MGHDK and SYGVNS. This CDR3 has 11 residues. Trimming removed 6 bases from V and 8 bases from J, with 8 bases in between. Nominally healthy donors were sampled, though unrecorded immune exposures were likely. The data belong to a study of cytomegalovirus exposure and HLA in healthy donors. Study outcomes and limitations: In an earlier analysis, most TCR beta V segments were productive about 87% or about 30% of the time. Specificity of three CMV-associated chains for CMV antigens was verified in vitro. Per published accounts, TCR beta sequences correctly predicted the HLA-A and HLA-B alleles of most subjects.

With 60 Vbeta and 13 Jbeta primers, the PCR was carried out. Libraries were prepared by immunoSEQ multiplex PCR; TCRdb keeps only in-frame clonotypes and omits some of them. The sample carries 150,000 to 200,000 clones, approximately 82% recorded once. Sequences were obtained from PBMCs. The receptor's source is a woman aged 18-29 years in good health and CMV-seronegative. The V and J genes are TRBV25-1 and TRBJ2-1; the D is unclear. Here the CDR3 DNA reads TGTGCCAGCAGCTCCTATTATGAGCAGTTCTTC. It translates to CASSSYYEQFF.